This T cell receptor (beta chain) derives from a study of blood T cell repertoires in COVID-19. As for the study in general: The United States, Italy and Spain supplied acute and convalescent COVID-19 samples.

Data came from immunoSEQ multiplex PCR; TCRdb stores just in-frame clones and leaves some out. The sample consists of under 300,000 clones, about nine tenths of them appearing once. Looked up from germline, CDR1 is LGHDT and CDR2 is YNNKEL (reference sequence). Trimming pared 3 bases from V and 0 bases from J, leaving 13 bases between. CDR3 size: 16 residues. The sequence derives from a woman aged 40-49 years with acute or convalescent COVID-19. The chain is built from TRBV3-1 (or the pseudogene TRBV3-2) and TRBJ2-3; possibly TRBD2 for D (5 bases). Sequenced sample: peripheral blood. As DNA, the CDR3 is TGTGCCAGCAGCCACCTGCCGGGGAAAAGCACAGATACGCAGTATTTT. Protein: CASSHLPGKSTDTQYF.